This T cell receptor beta chain came from a study of identical twins. Study outcomes and limitations: A cross-sectional statistical analysis, not follow-up of the same donors, supported the conclusions. Compared with unrelated sharing, twin-shared out-of-frame alpha sequences had more low-probability sequences. Abundant cord blood beta clonotypes carried fewer insertions; memory repertoires showed none.

With regard to this clonotype: Its antigen is still unknown.

After template switching added a universal primer site, the resulting cDNA carried unique molecular identifiers. TCRdb called the 5' RACE reads again in MiXCR, with one record for every CDR3 protein. Seen here are 1,800,000 or so distinct CDR3 sequences, about 32% observed once, and the top ten hold 0.27%. Unmatched junction bases numbered 15, after V lost 5 bases and J lost 7 bases. The CDR3 extends over 16 amino acids. What was sequenced was cord blood. This chain joins TRBV12-3 or TRBV12-4 and TRBJ2-7; 9 bases fit TRBD2. This clonotype was obtained from a newborn girl in good health. The CDR3 nucleotides are TGTGCCAGCAGTCCCACTAGCGGGCGGGGGTATGGTGAGCAGTACTTC. As protein: CASSPTSGRGYGEQYF.